Presented here are 17 T cell receptor beta chains from one specimen sequenced in a study of cytomegalovirus exposure and HLA in healthy donors. The PCR had 60 Vbeta and 13 Jbeta primers. The protocol was immunoSEQ multiplex PCR, while the TCRdb copy is restricted to in-frame clones and leaves out a portion. The sample gives about 89,000 clones, 67% of which show up once; under 2.5% is in the top ten. Sequencing input: PBMCs. The receptors shown here come from a man aged 25 to 40 in good health and CMV-seronegative.

A few counts support this clone. The chain recombines TRBV7-6 with TRBJ2-7; a possible D gene is TRBD1 (6 bases). The length of the CDR3 is 15 residues. The germline V and J ends were trimmed by 3 bases and 3 bases, with 15 bases remaining between them. Germline lookup yields CDR1 SGHVS and CDR2 FNYEAQ. CDR3 DNA sequence: TGTGCCAGCAGCTTGGGGTGGGGGCTAGTCTACGAGCAGTACTTC. Translation: CASSLGWGLVYEQYF.

The chain recombines TRBV7-2 with TRBJ2-7; TRBD2 matches at 11 bases. The CDR3 extends over 16 amino acids. Unmatched junction bases numbered 4, after V lost 3 bases and J lost 0 bases. Germline V gene sequence: CDR1 SGHTA, CDR2 FQGNSA. DNA of the CDR3: TGTGCCAGCAGCTTGGGACTAGCGGCCAGCTCCTACGAGCAGTACTTC. Translation gives CASSLGLAASSYEQYF. The whole variable domain, remainder taken from reference TRBV7-2 and TRBJ2-7, is GAGVSQSPSNKVTEKGKDVELRCDPISGHTALYWYRQSLGQGLEFLIYFQGNSAPDKSGLPSDRFSAERTGGSVSTLTIQRTQQEDSAVYLCASSLGLAASSYEQYFGPGTRLTVT.

The chain carries TRBV6-5 and TRBJ2-2, with D perhaps TRBD1 (6 bases). The CDR3 has 14 amino acids. Germline V gives CDR1 MNHEY, CDR2 SVGAGI. The ends were cut back, 5 bases at V and 2 bases at J, with 9 bases in the middle. The CDR3 DNA follows: TGTGCCAGCAGTCCCGGGACAAACACCGGGGAGCTGTTTTTT. As protein: CASSPGTNTGELFF.

The chain couples TRBV5-5 to TRBJ1-5; 10 bases line up with TRBD1. V shed 4 bases, J shed 1 base, and the junction held 2 bases outside the gene matches. The CDR3 consists of 15 residues. CDR1 is SGHKS and CDR2 is YYEKEE in the germline V gene (reference sequence). In DNA form, the CDR3 reads TGTGCCAGCAGCCCGGGACAGGGGAGCAATCAGCCCCAGCATTTT. Translation: CASSPGQGSNQPQHF.

The rearrangement links TRBV9 to TRBJ2-4, with TRBD2 matching over 7 bases. The germline V gene encodes CDR1 SGDLS and CDR2 YYNGEE. There are 16 residues in the CDR3. Trimming took 4 bases from V and 1 from J; bases not matched to a gene: 8. In DNA, the CDR3 is TGTGCCAGCAGCCCAGCGGGAATTGGGGCCAAAAACATTCAGTACTTC. Protein sequence: CASSPAGIGAKNIQYF.

The chain is built from TRBV7-9 and TRBJ1-4; D may be TRBD1 (6 bases). This CDR3 has 13 amino acids. Germline assignment: CDR1 SEHNR and CDR2 FQNEAQ (reference sequence). V lost 5 bases and J 8 bases, leaving 12 bases between the germline ends. The CDR3 spells CASSQGSDEKLFF. The CDR3 DNA reads as TGTGCCAGCAGCCAGGGGTCGGACGAAAAACTGTTTTTT.

This clone showed up just a few times. The rearrangement uses TRBV7-3 and TRBJ2-2, with a possible D match to TRBD1 (5 bases). V was cut by 5 bases and J by 1 base, with 14 bases left in between. The CDR3 contains 16 residues. CDR1 SGHTA and CDR2 FQGTGA come from the germline V gene. Here the CDR3 reads CASSPYGQENTGELFF. The CDR3 coding sequence is TGTGCCAGCAGCCCGTACGGACAAGAGAACACCGGGGAGCTGTTTTTT. Full variable domain (rest looked up from reference TRBV7-3 and TRBJ2-2): GAGVSQTPSNKVTEKGKYVELRCDPISGHTALYWYRQSLGQGPEFLIYFQGTGAADDSGLPNDRFFAVRPEGSVSTLKIQRTERGDSAVYLCASSPYGQENTGELFFGEGSRLTVL.

V is TRBV7-5 and J is TRBJ1-6; the table's D call, TRBD1, has no DNA check behind it. TRBV7-5 is a recognized pseudogene. The length of the CDR3 is 15 residues. In DNA form, the CDR3 reads TGTGCCAGAAGCTTAAATAAGGGACAGGGTTCACCCCTCCACTTT. Its translation is CARSLNKGQGSPLHF.

The chain combines TRBV27 with TRBJ2-7; 11 bases line up with TRBD1. CDR1 is MNHEY and CDR2 is SMNVEV in the germline V gene (reference sequence). This CDR3 has 16 amino acids. The V and J ends lost 5 bases and 6 bases, in that order; junction bases with no gene match: 12. CDR3 loop: CASSHITGQGVPEQYF. The DNA for the CDR3 is TGTGCCAGCAGTCATATTACGGGACAGGGGGTCCCCGAGCAGTACTTC.

The chain couples TRBV5-6 to TRBJ2-7, with a possible D match to TRBD2 (5 bases). Germline assignment: CDR1 SGHDT and CDR2 YYEEEE. The length of the CDR3 is 14 residues. Trimming took off 0 bases at V and 1 base at J, with 8 bases between the two ends. For the CDR3, the DNA is TGTGCCAGCAGCTTGGCCGGGGTGTCCTACGAGCAGTACTTC. Protein sequence: CASSLAGVSYEQYF.

This clone has just a few counts. The V call is TRBV9, the J call TRBJ1-1; 7 bases map to TRBD1. Germline CDR1 and CDR2: SGDLS and YYNGEE. The CDR3 has 14 amino acids. With V trimmed by 3 bases and J by 2 bases, 4 bases remained unmatched. CDR3 amino acids: CASSDTGVNTEAFF. Here the CDR3 DNA reads TGTGCCAGCAGCGATACAGGGGTCAACACTGAAGCTTTCTTT.

This clone occurred once. The V call is TRBV19, the J call TRBJ2-7; D may be TRBD2 (6 bases). V was cut by 3 bases and J by 8 bases, with 11 bases left in between. Germline values: CDR1 LNHDA, CDR2 SQIVND (reference sequence). The CDR3 is 12 residues long. The chain's CDR3 is CASSIGGVKQYF. The CDR3 DNA is TGTGCCAGTAGTATCGGAGGGGTAAAGCAGTACTTC. The variable domain in full, completed from reference TRBV19 and TRBJ2-7, reads DGGITQSPKYLFRKEGQNVTLSCEQNLNHDAMYWYRQDPGQGLRLIYYSQIVNDFQKGDIAEGYSVSREKKESFPLTVTSAQKNPTAFYLCASSIGGVKQYFGPGTRLTVT.

V gene TRBV30 combines with J gene TRBJ2-3; D is possibly TRBD1 (6 bases). The CDR3 totals 13 residues. The V and J ends lost 4 bases and 3 bases respectively, with 11 bases between them. CDR1 and CDR2 (germline): GTSNPN, SVGIG (reference sequence). For the CDR3, the DNA is TGTGCCTGGAATTGGCAGGGGACAGATACGCAGTATTTT. Translation gives CAWNWQGTDTQYF.

The rearrangement links TRBV9 to TRBJ2-5; unclear D gene. Germline-derived CDR1 and CDR2 are SGDLS and YYNGEE. The CDR3 contains 13 residues. With 2 bases removed from V and 5 bases from J, the gap between germline ends came to 10 bases. In DNA form, the CDR3 reads TGTGCCAGCAGCGTGTCCCCCGTGGAGACCCAGTACTTC. This gives the protein CASSVSPVETQYF.

The chain combines TRBV5-4 with TRBJ1-2; TRBD1 matches 9 bases. The V segment lost 5 bases and the J segment 6 bases; nucleotides outside the gene matches: 5. CDR1 and CDR2 from the germline V gene are SGHNT and YYREEE (reference sequence). This CDR3 has 13 amino acids. CDR3 residues: CASSLDRGDGYTF. The DNA for the CDR3 is TGTGCCAGCAGTTTAGACAGGGGGGATGGCTACACCTTC. Complete variable domain (other parts from reference TRBV5-4 and TRBJ1-2): ETGVTQSPTHLIKTRGQQVTLRCSSQSGHNTVSWYQQALGQGPQFIFQYYREEENGRGNFPPRFSGLQFPNYSSELNVNALELDDSALYLCASSLDRGDGYTFGSGTRLTVV.

The genes are TRBV6-5 and TRBJ1-1, with 7 bases that match TRBD1. J gave up 6 bases and V 7 bases, and 8 bases lay outside the gene matches. Germline CDR1 and CDR2: MNHEY and SVGAGI. The CDR3 is 13 amino acids. CDR3 in DNA: TGTGCCAGCACCGGGACAGTGCCTTCTGAAGCTTTCTTT. The encoded protein is CASTGTVPSEAFF.

The rearrangement joins TRBV9 to TRBJ2-5; D gene uncertain. V shed 7 bases and J shed 5 bases, with 3 bases lying between them. This CDR3 region has 9 residues. Germline values: CDR1 SGDLS, CDR2 YYNGEE. In DNA, the CDR3 is TGTGCCAGCGGCGAGACCCAGTACTTC. Its translation: CASGETQYF.